These 26 T cell receptor beta chains share one sample of origin, sequenced in a study of tumor-infiltrating lymphocytes in primary liver carcinoma. A constant-region primer primed TCR beta cDNA synthesis from around 500 ng of total RNA. What produced the TCR beta libraries was three nested multiplex PCR rounds using slightly modified ARM-PCR. With TRBV1-TRBV30 forward primers and a C-beta reverse primer, the first two PCR rounds were run for around 10 cycles each. Each CDR3 protein gets one entry after TCRdb re-called the multiplex PCR reads with MiXCR. Of 65,000 to 90,000 distinct CDR3 sequences listed, 72% are singletons. DNA and RNA were both co-extracted from approximately 20-30 mg of bulk tissue that had not been sorted. The sequencing input was liver tumor tissue from sampling region 1. The subset is: tumor region T1, superior pole. The receptors originated from a man aged 35 to 55 with primary liver carcinoma and hepatitis B virus infection.

As for this clonotype: One base away lies a much larger clone, so this may be a sequencing read error. This sequence joins TRBV28 and TRBJ1-1; no reliable D call. Germline assignment: CDR1 MDHEN and CDR2 SYDVKM. The CDR3 covers 13 residues. The CDR3 spells CASRPDRGTEVFF. Here the CDR3 DNA reads TGTGCCAGCAGACCCGATCGAGGCACTGAAGTTTTCTTT.

This clonotype was seen ten or more times. The V call is TRBV6-1, the J call TRBJ2-3, with no clear D. Trimming removed 4 bases from V and 1 base from J, with 3 bases in between. Germline V lookup: CDR1 MNHNS, CDR2 SASEGT. The CDR3 runs to 12 residues. The CDR3 DNA is TGTGCCAGCAGTGCCCGCACAGATACGCAGTATTTT. This codes for CASSARTDTQYF.

Concerning this clonotype itself: A single base separates this from a much larger clone, so it may be a read error. V is TRBV28 and J is TRBJ1-5; 7 nucleotides line up with TRBD1. Germline V CDR1 and CDR2: MDHEN, SYDVKM. The J segment lost 1 base and the V segment lost 8 bases, leaving 14 bases of the junction unmatched. The CDR3 contains 17 residues. CDR3 sequence reads: CASRDTRGLRSNQPQHF. The CDR3 nucleotides are TGTGCCAGCCGCGATACAAGGGGGCTAAGAAGCAATCAGCCCCAGCATTTT. Looking up the rest from reference TRBV28 and TRBJ1-5 gives the full variable domain: DVKVTQSSRYLVKRTGEKVFLECVQDMDHENMFWYRQDPGLGLRLIYFSYDVKMKEKGDIPEGYSVSREKKERFSLILESASTNQTSMYLCASRDTRGLRSNQPQHFGDGTRLSIL.

Regarding this clonotype: An end of the junction does not agree with germline; a read error may underlie this. The chain carries TRBV12-3 or TRBV12-4 and TRBJ2-7, with D perhaps matching TRBD1 (6 bases). This CDR3 comprises 14 residues. The CDR3, as DNA: TGTGTCAGCAGTACCATACTGAGGGGGAAGGAGCAGTACTTC. Its translation: CVSSTILRGKEQYF.

The rearrangement joins TRBV5-8 to TRBJ2-1, with 10 bases aligning to TRBD1. V shed 3 bases and J 12 bases; nucleotides not matched to a gene: 12. This CDR3 is 15 amino acids long. Germline V gene sequence: CDR1 SGHTS, CDR2 YDEGEE. The CDR3 region is CASSYWTGGFDGQFF. The CDR3 DNA sequence: TGTGCCAGCAGCTACTGGACAGGGGGTTTCGATGGGCAGTTCTTC.

The V call is TRBV6-1, the J call TRBJ1-5; D tentatively fits TRBD1 or TRBD2 (5 bases each). The last part of the DNA fits TRBJ2-3 better; the J call may be wrong. Per the germline V gene, CDR1 is MNHNS and CDR2 is SASEGT. The CDR3 has 15 amino acids. The CDR3 coding sequence is TGTGCCAGCAGTGGGGGGTGGACATTCGATCAGCCCCAGTATTTT. It encodes CASSGGWTFDQPQYF.

Only a few counts were recorded for this clonotype. An end of the junction does not agree with germline; a read error may underlie this. This chain links TRBV6-4 with TRBJ2-2; maybe TRBD1 (5 bases). The CDR3 has 13 amino acids. The germline V gene encodes CDR1 MRHNA and CDR2 SNTAGT. The CDR3 region is CASREGDTGELFF. The CDR3 DNA is TGTGCCAGCCGTGAAGGGGACACCGGGGAGCTGTTTTTT.

Concerning this clonotype: Mismatch with germline at one junction end may stem from a read error. The V call is TRBV4-1, the J call TRBJ2-5; 7 bases agree with TRBD1. The CDR3 contains 14 residues. Per germline, CDR1 MGHRA and CDR2 YSYEKL. CDR3 DNA: TGCGCCGGCAGTCAAAACAGGGGCCAAGAGACCCAGTACTTC. Translating gives CAGSQNRGQETQYF.

This clonotype was recorded many times. The chain recombines TRBV28 with TRBJ2-1; maybe TRBD2 (5 bases). CDR1 is MDHEN and CDR2 is SYDVKM in the germline V gene. This CDR3 comprises 12 residues. V lost 4 bases, J lost 15 bases, and 16 bases lay in between. Written as DNA, the CDR3 is TGTGCCAGCAGTTCCTCTCTAGCACTCCCGTTCTTC. This sequence encodes CASSSSLALPFF.

By sample share, this clonotype is medium-sized (0.01 to 0.1%). The chain joins TRBV13 to TRBJ2-1; 7 positions agree with TRBD1. Germline values: CDR1 PRHDT, CDR2 FYEKMQ (reference sequence). The CDR3 is made up of 16 amino acids. V was pared by 7 bases and J by 1 base, with 10 bases of the junction left unmatched. The CDR3 DNA is TGTGCCAGCACGCCAAGGGGACAGACTTCCTACAATGAGCAGTTCTTC. Protein product: CASTPRGQTSYNEQFF.

The table lists this clonotype with many counts. The chain joins TRBV5-4 to TRBJ1-2, with unresolved D. Trimming stripped 1 base from V and 1 base from J, with 5 bases between. CDR3 length: 13 residues. CDR1 SGHNT and CDR2 YYREEE come from the germline V gene (reference sequence). Here the CDR3 reads CASSLFGNYGYTF. As DNA, the CDR3 is TGTGCCAGCAGCTTGTTTGGTAACTATGGCTACACCTTC.

The chain employs TRBV5-6 and TRBJ2-3; 14 bases map to TRBD2. Germline V CDR1 and CDR2: SGHDT, YYEEEE. V shed 6 bases and J 3 bases; nucleotides not matched to a gene: 15. This CDR3 is built from 19 residues. As DNA, the CDR3 is TGTGCCAGCAATCTGACTAGCGGGAGGGCCAGGACTCGTACAGATACGCAGTATTTT. Protein: CASNLTSGRARTRTDTQYF.

Concerning this clonotype itself: Since the CDR3 does not end with the conserved phenylalanine or tryptophan, this likely comes from a read error. This chain uses TRBV11-2 with TRBJ2-5; no clear D. Germline CDR1 reads SGHAT; CDR2 reads FQNNGV. The CDR3 contains 16 residues. In nucleotides, the CDR3 is TGTGTCAGCAGATCCCGGAACTCGGCCCACCAAGAGACCCAGTACTCC. Protein product: CVSRSRNSAHQETQYS.

The chain has TRBV7-8 and TRBJ2-1; D is undetermined. CDR1 is SGHVS, CDR2 FQNEAQ, per germline. The ends were cut back, 0 bases at V and 10 bases at J, with 13 bases in the middle. This CDR3 is built from 14 residues. The CDR3 DNA follows: TGTGCCAGCAGCTTAGCGGGAAGGCAAGGCGAGCAGTTCTTC. This codes for CASSLAGRQGEQFF.

A note on this clonotype: One end of the junction does not line up with germline, which may come from a read error. In DNA form, the CDR3 reads TGTGCTAGCAGCCGCTTTCCAGCGGGAAGTTCTAGGGCCAACGTCCTGACTTTC. Amino acids: CASSRFPAGSSRANVLTF. This chain joins TRBV11-2 and TRBJ2-6, with TRBD2 identical over 7 bases. Per germline, CDR1 SGHAT and CDR2 FQNNGV. The CDR3 extends over 18 amino acids. The variable domain in full, completed from reference TRBV11-2 and TRBJ2-6, reads EAGVAQSPRYKIIEKRQSVAFWCNPISGHATLYWYQQILGQGPKLLIQFQNNGVVDDSQLPKDRFSAERLKGVDSTLKIQPAKLEDSAVYLCASSRFPAGSSRANVLTFGAGSRLTVL.

Note on this clonotype: An end of the junction differs from the germline gene, which may be a read error. The chain is built from TRBV12-3 or TRBV12-4 and TRBJ2-3, with TRBD2 matching over 7 bases. The CDR3 extends over 15 amino acids. The CDR3 is CGSSLSAGTEDTQYF. CDR3 DNA sequence: TGTGGCAGCAGTTTATCAGCGGGAACGGAAGATACGCAGTATTTT.

This clonotype was detected ten times or more. CDR3 amino acids: CASSFMGGETQYF. DNA of the CDR3: TGTGCCAGCAGCTTCATGGGGGGAGAGACCCAGTACTTC. V is TRBV5-6 and J is TRBJ2-5, with D possibly being TRBD2 (6 bases). V was pared by 2 bases and J by 4 bases, with 9 bases between. This CDR3 region has 13 residues. Germline assignment: CDR1 SGHDT and CDR2 YYEEEE.

As to this clonotype: It is likely a read error, because the conserved phenylalanine at the end of the CDR3 is missing. The V and J genes are TRBV6-6 and TRBJ2-7; D is unresolved. Germline V gives CDR1 MNHNY, CDR2 SVGAGI (reference sequence). CDR3 length equals 14 residues. CDR3 sequence (DNA): TGTAGCAGCAGACCTAGGACCCAGGCCTGGGAGCAGTACCTC. Its protein is CSSRPRTQAWEQYL.

Worth noting for this clonotype: This likely comes from a read error, as the CDR3 has no conserved phenylalanine or tryptophan at its end. The chain has TRBV6-5 and TRBJ2-2; the D is unclear. Germline values: CDR1 MNHEY, CDR2 SVGAGI. The CDR3 totals 15 residues. CDR3 loop: CVSSYAVGGTGELFY. CDR3 in DNA: TGTGTCAGCAGTTACGCAGTGGGCGGCACCGGGGAGCTGTTTTAT.

This clonotype was observed at least ten times. One end of the junction is discordant with germline, which a read error may explain. CDR3 loop: CASNLSDDYEQCF. CDR3 DNA sequence: TGTGCCAGCAACCTCTCGGACGACTACGAGCAGTGCTTC. The V and J genes are TRBV6-2 or TRBV6-3 and TRBJ2-7; TRBD2 is a possible D gene (5 bases). Per germline, CDR1 MNHEY and CDR2 SVGEGT. CDR3 size: 13 residues.

A note on this clonotype: The junction departs from germline at one end; a sequencing error may be responsible. V usage is TRBV11-2 and J usage is TRBJ2-3; perhaps D is TRBD1 or TRBD2 (7 bases each). Germline V gene lookup returns CDR1 SGHAT and CDR2 FQNNGV. CDR3 size: 11 residues. CDR3 sequence reads: CASSFGQGGLF. As DNA, the CDR3 is TGTGCCAGCAGCTTCGGGCAGGGGGGGCTTTTT.

Points on this clonotype: A single base separates this from a much larger clone, so it may be a read error. The V and J genes are TRBV28 and TRBJ1-1; D is ambiguous. The germline gives CDR1 MDHEN, CDR2 SYDVKM. The CDR3 is 12 residues long. Trimming cost V 4 bases and J 11 bases, with 14 bases left between them. The CDR3 DNA follows: TGTGCCAGCAGTTCGACCCGTCTTGATGCTTTCTTT. Encoded protein: CASSSTRLDAFF.

To note about this clonotype: The junction differs from germline at one of its ends, possibly a read error. The rearrangement links TRBV2 to TRBJ1-2, with a possible D match to TRBD1 (5 bases). The CDR3 length is 14 residues. Germline V lookup: CDR1 SNHLY, CDR2 FYNNEI. This CDR3 reads CASRKGTNNHGYTF. CDR3 DNA sequence: TGTGCCAGCAGGAAAGGGACGAATAACCATGGCTACACCTTC.

Remarks on this clonotype: At one end the junction does not follow the germline gene, possibly because of a read error. The V call is TRBV12-3 or TRBV12-4, the J call TRBJ2-1; unclear D gene. CDR3 length: 14 residues. CDR3 in amino acids: CVSSLPGHYNEQFF. The CDR3 DNA sequence: TGTGTCAGCAGTTTACCTGGTCACTACAATGAGCAGTTCTTC.

Concerning this clonotype: The junction departs from the called germline gene at one end, perhaps through a read error. The chain carries TRBV6-5 and TRBJ2-2, with TRBD1 matching over 8 bases. This CDR3 has 14 amino acids. Germline assignment: CDR1 MNHEY and CDR2 SVGAGI. The CDR3 here is CTSRGQVNTGELFF. CDR3 nucleotides: TGTACCAGCAGGGGACAGGTGAACACCGGGGAGCTGTTTTTT.

The chain is built from TRBV11-2 and TRBJ2-7; D unclear. Germline CDR1 SGHAT, CDR2 FQNNGV. The CDR3 loop spans 15 amino acids. V was clipped by 7 bases and J by 3 bases, with 19 bases between them. The CDR3 protein is CASITAPGPIYEQYF. The CDR3 DNA is TGTGCCAGCATCACGGCACCGGGTCCGATCTACGAGCAGTACTTC.